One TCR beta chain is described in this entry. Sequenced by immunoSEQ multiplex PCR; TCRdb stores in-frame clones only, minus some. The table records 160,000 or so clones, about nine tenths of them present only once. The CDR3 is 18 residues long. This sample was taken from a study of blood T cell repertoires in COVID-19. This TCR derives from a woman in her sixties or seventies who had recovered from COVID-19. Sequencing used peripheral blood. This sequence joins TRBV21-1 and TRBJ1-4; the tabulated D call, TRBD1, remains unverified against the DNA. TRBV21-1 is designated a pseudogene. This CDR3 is CASSKEGLTRGCDEKLFF. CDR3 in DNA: TGTGCCAGCAGCAAAGAGGGGCTTACGAGGGGGTGTGATGAAAAACTGTTTTTT.